These 5 T cell receptor beta chains originate from one sample sequenced in a study of blood T cell repertoires in COVID-19. The assay was immunoSEQ multiplex PCR, and TCRdb's table has in-frame clones only and misses some. The table includes some 87,000 clones, roughly 89% detected once. The specimen sequenced was peripheral blood. These receptor sequences come from a human donor with COVID-19, enrolled during active disease. The donor label of this sample is uncertain.

V and J are TRBV27 and TRBJ2-7; 14 bases align to TRBD2. This CDR3 is 17 amino acids long. Trimming removed 5 bases from V and 4 bases from J; junction bases left unmatched: 10. Germline V gene lookup returns CDR1 MNHEY and CDR2 SMNVEV (reference sequence). In DNA form, the CDR3 reads TGTGCCAGCAGTCTAGGGACTAGCGGGAGCAAGGAGTACGAGCAGTACTTC. Its translation is CASSLGTSGSKEYEQYF.

The chain uses TRBV6-5 and TRBJ1-2; 7 bases match TRBD1. The CDR3 runs 15 residues. The V gene end was trimmed by 6 bases and the J gene end by 4 bases; junction bases not matched to a gene: 11. Germline values: CDR1 MNHEY, CDR2 SVGAGI. The CDR3 is CASRQSGTAIYGYTF. The DNA for the CDR3 is TGTGCCAGCAGGCAATCCGGGACAGCCATCTATGGCTACACCTTC.

The chain couples TRBV5-1 to TRBJ1-1; possibly TRBD1 for D (5 bases). This CDR3 region has 15 residues. Germline V lookup: CDR1 SGHRS, CDR2 YFSETQ. Trimming took off 4 bases at V and 3 bases at J, with 16 bases between the two ends. The CDR3 nucleotides are TGCGCCAGCAGCCGCCGAGGGGAGGGAGACACTGAAGCTTTCTTT. It encodes CASSRRGEGDTEAFF.

This clone was counted only a few times. The CDR3 nucleotides are TGTGCCATCAGGGATGACAGTACTGATCAGCCCCAGCATTTT. Residues: CAIRDDSTDQPQHF. The gene calls are TRBV10-3 and TRBJ1-5; TRBD1 might be the D (5 bases). This CDR3 has 14 residues. CDR1 and CDR2 (germline): ENHRY, SYGVKD. V lost 6 bases and J lost 5, with 14 bases in between.

Here the CDR3 DNA reads TGTGCCAGCAGCCTCCGGGGGGCGCAGGGGGCTCTCCAAGAGACCCAGTACTTC. The encoded protein is CASSLRGAQGALQETQYF. The chain uses TRBV28 and TRBJ2-5; D is perhaps TRBD1 (8 bases). CDR1 is MDHEN, CDR2 SYDVKM, per germline. V dropped 6 bases and J dropped 1 base, with 24 bases sitting between them. CDR3 size: 18 residues.